These 28 T cell receptor beta chains were sequenced from one sample in a study of cytomegalovirus exposure and HLA in healthy donors. PCR primers comprised 60 Vbeta and 13 Jbeta primers. This table comes from immunoSEQ multiplex PCR, and its TCRdb copy is limited to in-frame clones, with some not included. The sample has under 200,000 clones, 80% to 85% seen once. The sample comprised PBMCs. The receptor set was obtained from a human donor in good health.

The chain carries TRBV27 and TRBJ1-6, with TRBD1 matching 9 bases. The CDR3 is made up of 16 amino acids. V trimming: 5 bases; J trimming: 2 bases; junction bases outside the gene matches: 4. Germline values: CDR1 MNHEY, CDR2 SMNVEV (reference sequence). This chain's CDR3 is CASSRDREPYNSPLHF. The CDR3 DNA reads as TGTGCCAGCAGTCGGGACAGGGAGCCCTATAATTCACCCCTCCACTTT.

This clone has a single count. The rearrangement links TRBV5-1 to TRBJ2-3; no clear D. CDR3 length equals 14 residues. V dropped 2 bases and J dropped 0 bases, with 7 bases sitting between them. Germline V gene lookup returns CDR1 SGHRS and CDR2 YFSETQ. This chain's CDR3 is CASSFDTSTDTQYF. The DNA for the CDR3 is TGCGCCAGCAGCTTCGATACTAGCACAGATACGCAGTATTTT.

The chain carries TRBV11-3 and TRBJ2-3; a weak D match, TRBD2 (7 bases). V gave up 3 bases and J gave up 2 bases, with 12 bases separating them. The V gene's germline CDR1 is SGHNT and CDR2 YENEEA. The CDR3 spans 15 residues. The CDR3 DNA is TGTGCCAGCAGCTTTCGGGGGGCCGTCACAGATACGCAGTATTTT. Translation gives CASSFRGAVTDTQYF. Full variable domain (remainder filled in from reference TRBV11-3 and TRBJ2-3): EAGVVQSPRYKIIEKKQPVAFWCNPISGHNTLYWYLQNLGQGPELLIRYENEEAVDDSQLPKDRFSAERLKGVDSTLKIQPAELGDSAVYLCASSFRGAVTDTQYFGPGTRLTVL.

The V call is TRBV11-2, the J call TRBJ1-1; 7 bases agree with TRBD1. This CDR3 contains 16 residues. Germline values: CDR1 SGHAT, CDR2 FQNNGV. With V trimmed by 4 bases and J by 0 bases, 8 bases remained unmatched. The DNA of the CDR3 is TGTGCCAGCAGCTCCGGAAGTACAGGGGTGAACACTGAAGCTTTCTTT. It encodes CASSSGSTGVNTEAFF.

The chain carries TRBV5-4 and TRBJ1-2; perhaps TRBD1 as D (5 bases). The CDR3 length is 14 residues. Germline V lookup: CDR1 SGHNT, CDR2 YYREEE (reference sequence). V was trimmed by 1 base and J by 5 bases, leaving 12 bases between them. The CDR3 DNA sequence: TGTGCCAGCAGCTTGCGGGGACTTTTATATGGCTACACCTTC. Residues: CASSLRGLLYGYTF.

The chain is built from TRBV5-6 and TRBJ2-2; TRBD2 is a possible D gene (5 bases). The CDR3 contains 15 residues. Trimming removed 4 bases from V and 1 base from J, with 11 bases in between. The germline V gene has CDR1 SGHDT and CDR2 YYEEEE. Here the CDR3 DNA reads TGTGCCAGCAGCCCCCCCGCGGGGAACACCGGGGAGCTGTTTTTT. Residues: CASSPPAGNTGELFF. Complete variable domain (other parts from reference TRBV5-6 and TRBJ2-2): DAGVTQSPTHLIKTRGQQVTLRCSPKSGHDTVSWYQQALGQGPQFIFQYYEEEERQRGNFPDRFSGHQFPNYSSELNVNALLLGDSALYLCASSPPAGNTGELFFGEGSRLTVL.

V gene TRBV5-6 combines with J gene TRBJ1-6, with D hard to call. V lost 0 bases and J lost 10, with 5 bases in between. The length of the CDR3 is 12 residues. The germline V gene has CDR1 SGHDT and CDR2 YYEEEE. CDR3 protein: CASSLARSPLHF. Here the CDR3 DNA reads TGTGCCAGCAGCTTGGCTCGGTCACCCCTCCACTTT.

The rearrangement uses TRBV7-9 and TRBJ1-5; D gene ambiguous. CDR3 length equals 16 residues. The ends were cut back, 0 bases at V and 2 bases at J, with 11 bases in the middle. Germline V lookup: CDR1 SEHNR, CDR2 FQNEAQ (reference sequence). The CDR3 is CASSLAGEVGNQPQHF. CDR3 in DNA: TGTGCCAGCAGCTTAGCGGGTGAGGTGGGCAATCAGCCCCAGCATTTT.

This clone was seen a few times. V is TRBV25-1 and J is TRBJ1-4, with TRBD1 as a possible D gene (6 bases). Trimming removed 8 bases from V and 7 bases from J, with 11 bases in between. CDR1 MGHDK and CDR2 SYGVNS come from the germline V gene. The CDR3 totals 12 residues. The CDR3 region has the DNA TGTGCCAGCTCCGTCAGGGGTGAAAAACTGTTTTTT. It encodes CASSVRGEKLFF.

V and J are TRBV4-3 and TRBJ2-1; 12 bases map to TRBD2. After removal of 0 bases from V and 4 bases from J, the junction contained 13 bases not matched to a gene. The CDR3 is 20 amino acids. Germline V CDR1 and CDR2: LGHNA, YSLEER. The CDR3 loop reads CASSQDPWASGGADYNEQFF. As DNA, the CDR3 is TGCGCCAGCAGCCAAGATCCCTGGGCTAGCGGGGGGGCGGATTACAATGAGCAGTTCTTC.

This clone was counted once. The CDR3 loop reads CASSPRRIGGSPLHF. For the CDR3, the DNA is TGTGCCAGCAGCCCAAGAAGAATTGGCGGTTCACCCCTCCACTTT. The V call is TRBV7-6, the J call TRBJ1-6, with unresolved D. The length of the CDR3 is 15 residues. V lost 5 bases and J 9 bases, leaving 17 bases between the germline ends. Per germline, CDR1 SGHVS and CDR2 FNYEAQ.

J is TRBJ2-7 and V is TRBV5-1, with D uncertain. V lost 6 bases and J lost 0, with 7 bases in between. The germline gives CDR1 SGHRS, CDR2 YFSETQ. This CDR3 is built from 12 residues. The CDR3 nucleotides are TGCGCCAGCACGGCTAGCTCCTACGAGCAGTACTTC. This sequence encodes CASTASSYEQYF.

The V and J genes are TRBV4-1 and TRBJ2-5; 7 bases align to TRBD1. The DNA matches TRBJ2-7 better at its end, which makes the J call doubtful. Germline V gene sequence: CDR1 MGHRA, CDR2 YSYEKL. This CDR3 is 14 amino acids long. The CDR3 DNA follows: TGCGCCAGCAGCCAGGATGACAGGGCGTACGAGCAGTACTTC. Translating it yields CASSQDDRAYEQYF.

The CDR3 reads CASSAGDGTYEQYF. CDR3 in DNA: TGTGCCAGCAGCGCGGGGGACGGGACCTACGAGCAGTACTTC. The chain has TRBV5-6 and TRBJ2-7; 7 bases are a match to TRBD2. This CDR3 region has 14 residues. The V and J ends lost 4 bases and 2 bases, in that order; junction bases with no gene match: 6. Looked up from germline, CDR1 is SGHDT and CDR2 is YYEEEE.

This clone was picked up a small number of times. V usage is TRBV7-9 and J usage is TRBJ2-2, with D unresolved. V gave up 4 bases and J gave up 3 bases, with 3 bases separating them. Germline loops: CDR1 SEHNR, CDR2 FQNEAQ (reference sequence). The CDR3 loop spans 12 amino acids. CDR3 residues: CASSSDTGELFF. The CDR3 DNA reads TGTGCCAGCAGCTCCGACACCGGGGAGCTGTTTTTT.

On this clone: One junction end does not reproduce the germline sequence, and a read error may be involved. This chain connects TRBV29-1 to TRBJ1-2; D not resolved. Germline-derived CDR1 and CDR2 are SQVTM and ANQGSEA. The CDR3 is 15 amino acids. CDR3 sequence: CSVGSVGVTNYGHTF. The CDR3 bases are TGCAGCGTTGGGTCTGTCGGGGTTACTAACTATGGCCACACCTTC.

This clone was seen a handful of times. The identical CDR3 is also encoded by other nucleotide sequences in the sample. The chain recombines TRBV6-5 with TRBJ2-7; tentative D call: TRBD1 (6 bases). CDR1 and CDR2 (germline): MNHEY, SVGAGI. This CDR3 is built from 12 residues. Trimming took 0 bases from V and 6 from J, leaving 6 bases between them. CDR3 sequence reads: CASSYSGGEQYF. The CDR3 nucleotides read TGTGCCAGCAGTTACTCAGGGGGCGAGCAGTACTTC.

The DNA for the CDR3 is TGCGCCATCTCTTCAGGGACTTCCACAGATACGCAGTATTTT. This gives the protein CAISSGTSTDTQYF. The chain recombines TRBV5-1 with TRBJ2-3, with D perhaps matching TRBD2 (6 bases). V was clipped by 9 bases and J by 2 bases, with 16 bases between them. The CDR3 loop spans 14 amino acids. Per the germline V gene, CDR1 is SGHRS and CDR2 is YFSETQ. Full variable domain (outside the CDR3, taken from reference TRBV5-1 and TRBJ2-3): KAGVTQTPRYLIKTRGQQVTLSCSPISGHRSVSWYQQTPGQGLQFLFEYFSETQRNKGNFPGRFSGRQFSNSRSEMNVSTLELGDSALYLCAISSGTSTDTQYFGPGTRLTVL.

In this sample, this clone turned up once. The gene calls are TRBV7-6 and TRBJ1-6, with a tentative D call TRBD1 (5 bases). V dropped 5 bases and J dropped 8 bases, with 16 bases sitting between them. Germline lookup yields CDR1 SGHVS and CDR2 FNYEAQ. This CDR3 has 15 amino acids. CDR3 sequence reads: CASSPQGGADSPLHF. CDR3 nucleotides: TGTGCCAGCAGCCCCCAGGGAGGCGCAGATTCACCCCTCCACTTT. Complete variable domain (other parts from reference TRBV7-6 and TRBJ1-6): GAGVSQSPRYKVTKRGQDVALRCDPISGHVSLYWYRQALGQGPEFLTYFNYEAQQDKSGLPNDRFSAERPEGSISTLTIQRTEQRDSAMYRCASSPQGGADSPLHFGNGTRLTVT.

The chain couples TRBV11-2 to TRBJ2-7; 7 positions agree with TRBD1. The CDR3 has 14 amino acids. Looked up from germline, CDR1 is SGHAT and CDR2 is FQNNGV. The V and J ends lost 5 bases and 1 base, in that order; junction bases with no gene match: 5. The chain's CDR3 is CASSPQDRSYEQYF. The CDR3 DNA follows: TGTGCCAGCAGCCCCCAGGACAGGTCCTACGAGCAGTACTTC.

This chain connects TRBV27 to TRBJ1-2, with TRBD1 matching 8 bases. Germline loops: CDR1 MNHEY, CDR2 SMNVEV (reference sequence). The CDR3 is made up of 12 amino acids. V was clipped by 6 bases and J by 8 bases; unmatched bases: 5. The DNA for the CDR3 is TGTGCCAGCAGACGAGGGACAGGCGGCTACACCTTC. Translated: CASRRGTGGYTF.

The CDR3 sequence is CASSVDRREAFF. As DNA, the CDR3 is TGTGCCAGTAGTGTTGACAGGCGTGAAGCTTTCTTT. This chain links TRBV19 with TRBJ1-1, with TRBD1 as a possible D gene (6 bases). Trimming left V 5 bases short and J 7 bases short, with 11 bases between. In germline, CDR1 is LNHDA, CDR2 SQIVND (reference sequence). This CDR3 is 12 amino acids long.

The gene calls are TRBV4-3 and TRBJ2-6; tentatively, D is TRBD2 (5 bases). V was cut by 3 bases and J by 3 bases, with 15 bases left in between. Germline values: CDR1 LGHNA, CDR2 YSLEER. The CDR3 extends over 17 amino acids. CDR3 in DNA: TGCGCCAGCAGCCACACCGACCGAGGGCTTGGGGCCAACGTCCTGACTTTC. Translating it yields CASSHTDRGLGANVLTF.

The CDR3 DNA reads TGTGCCAGCATGAGTCCGGGACAGGGACCGTCCTACGAGCAGTACTTC. Protein product: CASMSPGQGPSYEQYF. The V call is TRBV2, the J call TRBJ2-7, with 9 bases identical to TRBD1. V lost 7 bases, J lost 1 base, and 11 bases stayed unmatched. This CDR3 comprises 16 residues. CDR1 and CDR2 from the germline V gene are SNHLY and FYNNEI.

This sequence joins TRBV5-1 and TRBJ2-7, with TRBD1 matching 9 bases. Germline lookup yields CDR1 SGHRS and CDR2 YFSETQ. V lost 3 bases, J lost 4 bases, and 8 bases stayed unmatched. The CDR3 extends over 15 amino acids. CDR3 protein: CASSWGDRVLYEQYF. DNA for the CDR3: TGCGCCAGCAGCTGGGGGGACAGGGTGCTGTACGAGCAGTACTTC.

In its sample, this clone was seen once. The V gene is TRBV10-3, the J gene TRBJ1-3; no clear D. V lost 0 bases and J 0 bases, leaving 15 bases between the germline ends. CDR3 length: 18 residues. Germline V CDR1 and CDR2: ENHRY, SYGVKD. The CDR3 coding sequence is TGTGCCATCAGTGAGTCGTACCGGTCAGGCCGCTCTGGAAACACCATATATTTT. Amino acids: CAISESYRSGRSGNTIYF.

The rearrangement uses TRBV5-1 and TRBJ1-1; the match to TRBD1 covers 7 bases. V lost 4 bases and J lost 1; bases outside the gene matches: 7. CDR1 is SGHRS and CDR2 is YFSETQ in the germline V gene. The CDR3 contains 15 residues. The DNA for the CDR3 is TGCGCCAGCAGCCCAGGACAGGTGAGGAACACTGAAGCTTTCTTT. Amino acid sequence: CASSPGQVRNTEAFF.

This chain connects TRBV27 to TRBJ1-6; unclear D gene. The germline CDR1 and CDR2 sequences are MNHEY and SMNVEV (reference sequence). V lost 4 bases and J lost 0, with 10 bases in between. The CDR3 contains 16 residues. The CDR3 here is CASSSTGSSYNSPLHF. Written as DNA, the CDR3 is TGTGCCAGCAGTTCAACGGGGAGCTCCTATAATTCACCCCTCCACTTT.